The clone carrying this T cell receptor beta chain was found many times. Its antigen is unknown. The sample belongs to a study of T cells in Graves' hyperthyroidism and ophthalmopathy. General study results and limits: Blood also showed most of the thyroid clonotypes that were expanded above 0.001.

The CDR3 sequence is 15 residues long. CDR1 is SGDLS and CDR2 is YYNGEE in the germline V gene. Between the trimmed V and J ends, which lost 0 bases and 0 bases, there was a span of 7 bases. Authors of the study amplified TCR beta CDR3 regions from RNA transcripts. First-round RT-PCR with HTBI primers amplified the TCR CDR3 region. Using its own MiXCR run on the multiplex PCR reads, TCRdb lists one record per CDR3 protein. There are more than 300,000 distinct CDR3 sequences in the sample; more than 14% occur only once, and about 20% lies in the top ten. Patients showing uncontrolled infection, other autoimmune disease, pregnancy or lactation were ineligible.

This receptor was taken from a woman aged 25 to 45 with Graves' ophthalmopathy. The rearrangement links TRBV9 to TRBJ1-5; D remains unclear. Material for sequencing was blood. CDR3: CASSVGVNSNQPQHF. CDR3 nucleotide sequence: TGTGCCAGCAGCGTAGGAGTAAATAGCAATCAGCCCCAGCATTTT.